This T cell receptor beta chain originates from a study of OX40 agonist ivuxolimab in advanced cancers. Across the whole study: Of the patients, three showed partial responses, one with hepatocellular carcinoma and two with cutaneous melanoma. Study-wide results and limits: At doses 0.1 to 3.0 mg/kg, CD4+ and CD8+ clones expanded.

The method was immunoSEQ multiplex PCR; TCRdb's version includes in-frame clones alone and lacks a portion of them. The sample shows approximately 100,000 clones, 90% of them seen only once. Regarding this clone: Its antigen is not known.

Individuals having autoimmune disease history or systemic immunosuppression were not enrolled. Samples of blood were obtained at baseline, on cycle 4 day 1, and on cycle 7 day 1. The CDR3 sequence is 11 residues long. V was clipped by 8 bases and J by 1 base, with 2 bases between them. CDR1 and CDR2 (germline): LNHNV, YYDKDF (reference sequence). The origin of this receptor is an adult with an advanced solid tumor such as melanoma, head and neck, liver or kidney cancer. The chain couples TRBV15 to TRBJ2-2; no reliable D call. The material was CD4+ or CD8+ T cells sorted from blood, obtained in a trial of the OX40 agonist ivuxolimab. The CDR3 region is CATGNTGELFF. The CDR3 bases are TGTGCCACCGGGAACACCGGGGAGCTGTTTTTT.